Listed here are 2 T cell receptor beta chains from one sample, sequenced in a study of regulatory T cells in long-lasting Graves disease. Time point in this sample: persistent/refractory GD, antithyroid drugs over 5 years with positive TRAb. After RNA was extracted from PBMCs, the TCR library was made from it. Arm-PCR with iRepertoire HTBI primers amplified the CDR3 regions for these TCR beta libraries. TCRdb ran MiXCR on the multiplex PCR reads and lists one entry per CDR3 protein. The repertoire holds 360,000 or so distinct CDR3 sequences, approximately 25% seen once, with around a quarter in the top ten. This specimen consisted of peripheral blood mononuclear cells (PBMCs), obtained when the disease was refractory, from a patient treated with antithyroid drugs. The receptors originated from a woman aged 35 to 49 with Graves disease.

This clonotype has just a few counts. Here the CDR3 DNA reads TGTGCCAGCAGCCAAAAAAACAGGGGGCCTCAGCCCCAGCATTTT. Its translation is CASSQKNRGPQPQHF. The rearrangement links TRBV14 to TRBJ1-5, with TRBD1 matching 9 bases. The CDR3 runs 15 residues. Germline CDR1 SGHDN, CDR2 FVKESK. With V trimmed by 2 bases and J by 6 bases, 5 bases remained unmatched.

In its sample, this clonotype was seen many times. In nucleotides, the CDR3 is TGTGCCAGCAGTAGGGCGACTGAAGCTTTCTTT. As protein: CASSRATEAFF. The V and J genes are TRBV6-1 and TRBJ1-1; D uncertain. Germline V gives CDR1 MNHNS, CDR2 SASEGT. The CDR3 loop spans 11 amino acids. The V end lost 5 bases, the J end lost 5 bases, and 6 bases lay between the germline ends.